This TCR beta chain was found in a study of cytomegalovirus exposure and HLA in healthy donors (dated by TCRdb to about 2017). Broadly, across the study: An earlier analysis of roughly 610 of the donors reported roughly 300 Gb of sequence data and around 100 million unique TCR beta sequences obtained from 150 million to 200 million T cells. The study aimed to test whether cataloging public T cell receptors could reveal signatures of past pathogen exposure. Besides the first cohort of some 670 subjects, a separate validation cohort made up of around 120 different subjects was used. Of the 350 to 450 genotyped donors, 75% to 85% were placed in the genetic ancestry cluster associated with self-reported Caucasian donors. A later analysis re-analyzed previously published TCR beta repertoires from 666 donors and added high-resolution HLA genotyping to study TCR occurrence patterns. To decide whether each TCR beta V gene segment behaved as functional or pseudogenic, an earlier analysis of some 600 of the donors relied on high-throughput TCR beta sequencing. Alongside the repertoire data, information on donor age, sex, ethnicity and CMV serostatus was compiled. HLA typing covered class I and class II loci at four-digit resolution. Every discovery cohort repertoire had been produced on one sequencing platform. The number of donors typed differed by locus, with about 620-630 for A, B, C, DRB1 and DQB1, around 560 for DQA1, approximately 580 for DPA1, and roughly 450 for DPB1. Rather than using new phenotypic data, the later analysis identified candidate immune exposures from TCR beta sequences and from how often those sequences occurred across donors. On average, about 240,000 unique TCR beta nucleotide sequences were sequenced per donor among roughly 430 genotyped donors of the cohort, with roughly a sixth of those sequences being non-productive. A later genetic analysis used genome-wide SNP genotypes for about 60% of the 666 donors, treating that subset as a discovery cohort. To predict cytomegalovirus infection status, the study brought together high-throughput TCR immunosequencing, statistical association of individual TCRs with disease status, and machine learning. The T cell repertoires of 666 subjects were profiled by immunosequencing and related to cytomegalovirus serostatus. An early release that covered about 600 HLA-typed donors contained around 330 gigabases of sequencing data and some 87 million unique TCR sequences. Four or five DR-DQ haplotypes were handled as single units for association and clustering because linkage in the cohort was strong.

With regard to this clone: Its specific antigen is unknown. One base away there is no much larger clone; base qualities are not given.

On the study overall, not on this receptor specifically: According to a later genetic analysis, donors in an Asian-associated ancestry cluster had fewer N-insertions in productive TCRs than the approximately 710-donor mean. The authors suggested that the approach could potentially be generalized to other disease states and immunological phenotypes. V-gene and J-gene trimming of TCR beta chains was associated with a missense DCLRE1C variant in a later genetic analysis, and the association was replicated in an independent cohort. A further reported finding was that TCR beta sequences accurately predicted the HLA-A and HLA-B alleles for most subjects in the first cohort. A later analysis found that HLA-associated TCR beta chains were more clonally expanded and had lower generation probabilities than equally common non-associated chains. The classifier was reported to diagnose cytomegalovirus status with high specificity and sensitivity in both the original cohort and the validation cohort. When HLA alleles, especially DR and DQ, strongly co-occurred, attributing TCR associations to individual alleles was difficult. Some IMGT-functional V segments, including TRBV6-2 and TRBV6-3, could not be distinguished by the 87-base-pair reads and were therefore excluded. Most TCR sequences were seen in very few donors, while some public TCRs were found in many individuals. This cohort had only TCR beta chains sequenced, and the lack of alpha or paired-chain data limited which features could be detected. In a later analysis, most CMV-associated TCR beta chains were found to appear HLA-restricted, with HLA associations seemingly driven largely by CMV exposure. In a later analysis, the rate of TCR association differed among HLA loci, with DRB1 alleles having the most associated TCRs and HLA-C alleles having the fewest. In an earlier analysis of under 600 of the donors, most TCR beta V segments were observed in productive rearrangements about 87% or about 30% of the time, broadly matching IMGT annotations. Sequencing depth was assumed to be roughly uniform across donors in the presence/absence analyses, though that assumption may not hold. Linkage disequilibrium might explain the correlated functional status among segregating V segments, but an unknown experimental factor could not be ruled out. A later analysis reported that several top co-occurrence clusters appeared linked to parvovirus B19, influenza, CMV and Epstein-Barr virus. In vitro tests confirmed that a few of the cytomegalovirus-associated TCR beta chains recognize cytomegalovirus antigens. Because some donors lacked HLA typing at each locus, the association tests relied only on the typed subset. Because counts were too low, seventeen rarely observed V segments, including chromosome 9 orphons, were left out of the earlier analysis of 587 of the donors. The sequencing pipeline was judged likely to have produced a cluster of highly shared sequence variants as a technical artifact. The only immune exposure information available for the cohort was CMV serostatus. In a later analysis, some 17,000 TCR beta sequences were associated with specific HLA alleles at a false discovery rate of 0.05. In the study, around 150 TCR beta chains were listed as associated with cytomegalovirus.

Based on the germline V gene, the CDR1 and CDR2 sequences are WSHSY and SAAADI. From the cysteine through the phenylalanine, the CDR3 covers 14 amino acids. The sequence is cut down to CDR3 DNA, 42 bases in frame from base 1. At the junction V is shortened by 10 bases and J by 6 bases; bases outside the gene matches: 10. The cohort was made up of about 610 healthy bone marrow donors. Cohort members were all nominally healthy when sampled, although unrecorded immune exposures were likely present. The donor tested CMV seronegative and was one of the 352 seronegative cohort members. Each donor provided a peripheral blood sample, and peripheral blood mononuclear cells were used for TCR beta sequencing. The Qiagen DNeasy Blood Extraction Kit was used to extract genomic DNA from the blood cell samples. Receptor libraries were prepared by the immunoSEQ multiplex PCR assay. For the multiplex PCR, a mixture combining 60 forward primers for TCR Vbeta segments and 13 reverse primers for TCR Jbeta segments was used. The CDR3 region of rearranged TCR beta genes was amplified from genomic DNA with a multiplex PCR assay. On the Illumina HiSeq System, the amplified TCR beta libraries were sequenced as 87-base-pair reads. The paper's data handling went like this. A later analysis counted approximately 74 million unique TCR beta chains across the 700 or so repertoires, and some 12 million of these chains were shared by at least two donors. Raw reads were error-corrected and collapsed into unique sequences with a nearest-neighbor algorithm that merged closely related sequences to remove PCR and sequencing errors. To assign V, D and J gene segments, CDR3 sequences were aligned to IMGT reference sequences. For a sequence to be retained, a match of at least six nucleotides was required to both a V gene segment and a J gene segment. A rearrangement was called productive if the CDR3 had no stop codons and remained in frame with V and J, and every other rearrangement was called non-productive. Following IMGT convention, CDR3 was defined as the stretch from the second conserved V-encoded cysteine up to the conserved J-encoded phenylalanine. Sequences without an unambiguous match to a single V gene segment were excluded from the earlier analysis of about 600 of the donors. An earlier analysis of around 600 of the donors classified V segments as functional when productive rearrangements were above 56.7% and as segregating when the standard deviation between donors was above 5%. A statistical classification framework was developed to diagnose cytomegalovirus status using the catalog of TCR beta chain sequences. In a later analysis, V and J genes were assigned by comparing TCR nucleotide sequences against IMGT/GENE-DB human TR gene sequences. In a later analysis, CDR3 sequences and most-parsimonious VDJ recombination scenarios were assigned using the TCRdist pipeline. A later analysis defined each TCR beta chain by its CDR3 amino acid sequence plus V-gene family, and excluded reads lacking a unique V-gene family. To address suspected cross-contamination and a sequencing artifact, a later analysis removed several hundred highly shared, low-generation-probability nucleotide sequences. In a later analysis, a clonal expansion index was calculated for each public chain from normalized within-repertoire ranks of inferred template counts. In a later analysis, generation probabilities were computed with a VDJ recombination model fitted to out-of-frame rearrangements, and the resulting probabilities were checked against IGoR. In a later analysis, TCR-TCR, TCR-HLA and TCR-CMV co-occurrence was scored with hypergeometric tests, and a repertoire-size bias correction was applied to TCR pairs. False discovery rates were estimated in a later analysis by permuting HLA or CMV assignments 20 times. In a later analysis, co-occurring TCRs were grouped with DBSCAN, and TCRdist sequence similarity was added when clustering was performed within HLA-allele-positive subsets. Repertoires with fewer than 30,000 or more than 120,000 public chains, plus five repertoires with anomalous nucleotide sharing, were excluded from co-occurrence clustering. The table comes from immuneACCESS by way of TCRdb, which keeps in-frame sequences with V and J called. Part of the clones is missing from these tables; in studies checked, under half for an unresolved V gene and the rest for unknown reasons. Clone size and V and J calls were adopted from that table, with D and trimming inferred from the DNA. Across this sample there are 40,000 to 55,000 clones, with 70% to 80% seen only once. Jointly, the top ten make up approximately 6% of the sample.

The receptor comes from a young man in good health and CMV-seronegative. The sequenced sample consisted of PBMCs. Rearrangement joined TRBV10-2 to TRBJ2-2, and 8 junctional nucleotides match TRBD2. The nucleotides are TGCGCCACCCAGCCATGGACTAGCTCCGGGGAGCTGTTTTTT. It translates to CATQPWTSSGELFF.